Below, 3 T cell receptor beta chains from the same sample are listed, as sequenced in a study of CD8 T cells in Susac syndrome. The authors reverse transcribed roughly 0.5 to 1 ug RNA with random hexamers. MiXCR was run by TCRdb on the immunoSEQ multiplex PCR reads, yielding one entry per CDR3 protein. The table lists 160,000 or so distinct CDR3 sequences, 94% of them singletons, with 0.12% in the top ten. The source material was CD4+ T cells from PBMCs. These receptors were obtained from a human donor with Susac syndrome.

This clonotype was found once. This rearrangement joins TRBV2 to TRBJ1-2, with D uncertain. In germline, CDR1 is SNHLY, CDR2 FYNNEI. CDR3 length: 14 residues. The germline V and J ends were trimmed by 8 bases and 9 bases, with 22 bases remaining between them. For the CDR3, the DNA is TGTGCCAGCCGATCGGACGGAGATTCTATGAGCTACACCTTC. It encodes CASRSDGDSMSYTF.

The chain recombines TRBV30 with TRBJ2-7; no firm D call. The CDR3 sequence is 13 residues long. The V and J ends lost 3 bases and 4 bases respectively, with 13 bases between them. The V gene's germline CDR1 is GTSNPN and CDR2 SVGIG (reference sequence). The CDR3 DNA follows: TGTGCCTGGAGGCACACATCTTCGTACGAGCAGTACTTC. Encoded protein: CAWRHTSSYEQYF.

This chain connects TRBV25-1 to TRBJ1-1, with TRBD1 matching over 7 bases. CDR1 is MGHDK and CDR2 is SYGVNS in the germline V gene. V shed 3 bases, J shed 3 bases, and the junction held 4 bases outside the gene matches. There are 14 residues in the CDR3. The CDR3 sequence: CASSDLDRDTEAFF. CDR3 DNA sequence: TGTGCCAGCAGTGATCTAGACAGGGACACTGAAGCTTTCTTT.